The present entry profiles one T cell receptor beta chain with its context. What it binds is not known. Original processing methods: With immunoSEQ giving junction-only sequences and no quality scores, filtering differed. The repertoire was sequenced with immunoSEQ multiplex PCR; TCRdb's copy has only in-frame clones and lacks some. Clonal size and the V and J genes are those of that table, whereas D and trimming came from the DNA. The sample has 1,500,000 or so clones; about 98.5% are singletons. The sample originates from a study of shared clonotypes between healthy human individuals. The CDR3 spans 15 residues. Germline loops: CDR1 SGHRS, CDR2 YFSETQ. J was trimmed by 4 bases and V by 1 base; bases with no gene match: 5. Findings of the study overall: Among non-shared clonotypes, generation probabilities were lower than among those shared by all four donors.

This clonotype was obtained from a young man in good health. J is TRBJ2-1 and V is TRBV5-1, with TRBD1 identical over 7 bases. Sequenced: naive CD4+ T cells sorted from blood. Subset specified: CD45RA+ positively selected. CDR3 in amino acids: CASSLTGDGYNEQFF. CDR3 in DNA: TGCGCCAGCAGCTTGACAGGGGATGGGTACAATGAGCAGTTCTTC. Full variable domain (outside the CDR3, taken from reference TRBV5-1 and TRBJ2-1): KAGVTQTPRYLIKTRGQQVTLSCSPISGHRSVSWYQQTPGQGLQFLFEYFSETQRNKGNFPGRFSGRQFSNSRSEMNVSTLELGDSALYLCASSLTGDGYNEQFFGPGTRLTVL.